This passage covers 9 T cell receptor beta chains from one sample sequenced in a study of blood T cell repertoires in COVID-19. TCRdb's table, derived via immunoSEQ multiplex PCR, lists solely in-frame clones and lacks some. The data show 99,000 or so clones, less than 90% seen once. Sequencing input: peripheral blood. These receptors came from a man aged 65 to 79 with active or convalescent COVID-19.

This clone was observed a handful of times. The rearrangement joins TRBV2 to TRBJ2-5; D call uncertain. With 7 bases removed from V and 1 base from J, the gap between germline ends came to 10 bases. Germline assignment: CDR1 SNHLY and CDR2 FYNNEI. The CDR3 is made up of 13 amino acids. CDR3 in amino acids: CASNFLSQETQYF. CDR3 bases: TGTGCCAGCAACTTCCTAAGCCAAGAGACCCAGTACTTC.

V is TRBV7-9 and J is TRBJ2-3; a weak D match, TRBD1 (6 bases). The CDR3 contains 15 residues. The V end lost 5 bases, the J end lost 5 bases, and 17 bases lay between the germline ends. The V gene's germline CDR1 is SEHNR and CDR2 FQNEAQ (reference sequence). The CDR3 DNA is TGTGCCAGCAGCCGGAGCAGGGGTTTTAGAGATACGCAGTATTTT. This sequence encodes CASSRSRGFRDTQYF.

The J gene is TRBJ1-2, the V gene TRBV3-1 (or the pseudogene TRBV3-2), with D possibly TRBD1 on 5 matching bases. V lost 4 bases and J 4 bases, leaving 10 bases between the germline ends. The CDR3 covers 13 residues. Per germline, CDR1 LGHDT and CDR2 YNNKEL (reference sequence). The CDR3 nucleotides read TGTGCCAGCAGCCGACGGGGGGGCTATGGCTACACCTTC. Translated: CASSRRGGYGYTF.

The chain is built from TRBV7-2 and TRBJ2-7; 8 bases align to TRBD1. Germline CDR1 is SGHTA and CDR2 is FQGNSA. V lost 0 bases and J lost 4; bases outside the gene matches: 8. This CDR3 spans 16 amino acids. The CDR3 spells CASSLAIPGGAYEQYF. CDR3 coding DNA: TGTGCCAGCAGCTTAGCCATCCCAGGGGGCGCGTACGAGCAGTACTTC.

The V gene is TRBV3-1 (or the pseudogene TRBV3-2), the J gene TRBJ2-2; 8 nucleotides agree with TRBD1. Germline V lookup: CDR1 LGHDT, CDR2 YNNKEL (reference sequence). The CDR3 extends over 16 amino acids. V lost 0 bases to trimming and J lost 4 bases; unmatched junction nucleotides: 4. CDR3: CASSQEWTGSTGELFF. As DNA, the CDR3 is TGTGCCAGCAGCCAAGAGTGGACAGGGAGCACCGGGGAGCTGTTTTTT.

The chain carries TRBV5-1 and TRBJ1-2, with 7 bases matching TRBD1. Germline-derived CDR1 and CDR2 are SGHRS and YFSETQ. This CDR3 comprises 14 residues. After removal of 4 bases from V and 6 bases from J, the junction contained 9 bases not matched to a gene. This CDR3 reads CASSATAGGDGYTF. In DNA form, the CDR3 reads TGCGCCAGCAGCGCCACTGCAGGGGGTGATGGCTACACCTTC.

This clone appeared a single time. The V gene is TRBV18, the J gene TRBJ2-2, with TRBD2 matching 14 bases. The CDR3 sequence is 18 residues long. Germline loops: CDR1 KGHSH, CDR2 LQKENI. V lost 0 bases and J lost 0; bases outside the gene matches: 0. CDR3 loop: CASSPPGLAGANTGELFF. The CDR3 bases are TGTGCCAGCTCACCACCGGGACTAGCGGGGGCGAACACCGGGGAGCTGTTTTTT. The full variable domain, in which reference TRBV18 and TRBJ2-2 provide the parts outside the CDR3, is NAGVMQNPRHLVRRRGQEARLRCSPMKGHSHVYWYRQLPEEGLKFMVYLQKENIIDESGMPKERFSAEFPKEGPSILRIQQVVRGDSAAYFCASSPPGLAGANTGELFFGEGSRLTVL.

This rearrangement joins TRBV3-1 (or the pseudogene TRBV3-2) to TRBJ2-7, with D possibly TRBD2 on 6 matching bases. Trimming cost V 4 bases and J 6 bases, with 10 bases left between them. Germline V lookup: CDR1 LGHDT, CDR2 YNNKEL (reference sequence). The length of the CDR3 is 12 residues. CDR3 amino acids: CASSLRRGEQYF. The CDR3, as DNA: TGTGCCAGCAGCCTCCGGAGGGGCGAGCAGTACTTC.

V is TRBV2 and J is TRBJ1-3; D is unclear. Trimming pared 3 bases from V and 0 bases from J, leaving 6 bases between. This CDR3 has 14 residues. Germline CDR1 reads SNHLY; CDR2 reads FYNNEI. The DNA of the CDR3 is TGTGCCAGCAGTGATACCAGCTCTGGAAACACCATATATTTT. It yields the protein CASSDTSSGNTIYF.